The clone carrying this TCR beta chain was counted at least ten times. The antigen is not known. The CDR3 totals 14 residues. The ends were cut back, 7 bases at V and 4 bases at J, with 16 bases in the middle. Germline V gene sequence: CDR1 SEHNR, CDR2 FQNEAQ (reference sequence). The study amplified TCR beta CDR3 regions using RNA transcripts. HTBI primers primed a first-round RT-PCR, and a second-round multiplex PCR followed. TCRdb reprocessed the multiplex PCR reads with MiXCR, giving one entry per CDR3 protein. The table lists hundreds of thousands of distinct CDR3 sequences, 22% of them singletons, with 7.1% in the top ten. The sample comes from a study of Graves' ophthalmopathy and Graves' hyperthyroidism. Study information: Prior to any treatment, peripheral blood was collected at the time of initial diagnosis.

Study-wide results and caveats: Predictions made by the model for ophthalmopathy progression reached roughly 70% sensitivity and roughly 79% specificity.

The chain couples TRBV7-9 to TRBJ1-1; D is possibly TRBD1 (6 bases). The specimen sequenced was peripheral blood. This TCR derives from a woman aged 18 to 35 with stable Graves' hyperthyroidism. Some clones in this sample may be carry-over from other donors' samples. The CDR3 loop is CASTNRQDSTEAFF. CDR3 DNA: TGTGCCAGCACCAACCGACAGGATAGCACTGAAGCTTTCTTT.